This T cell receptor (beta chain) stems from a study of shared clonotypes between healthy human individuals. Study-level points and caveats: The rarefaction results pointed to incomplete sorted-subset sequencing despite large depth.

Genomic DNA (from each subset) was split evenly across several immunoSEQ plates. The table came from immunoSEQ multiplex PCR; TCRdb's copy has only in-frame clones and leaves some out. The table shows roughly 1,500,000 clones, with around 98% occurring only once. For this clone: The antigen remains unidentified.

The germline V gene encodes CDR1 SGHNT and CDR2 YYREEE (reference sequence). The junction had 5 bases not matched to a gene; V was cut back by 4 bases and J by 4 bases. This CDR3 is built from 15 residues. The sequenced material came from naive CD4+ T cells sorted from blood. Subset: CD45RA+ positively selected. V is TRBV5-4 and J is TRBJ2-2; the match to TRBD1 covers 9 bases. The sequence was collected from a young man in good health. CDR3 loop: CASSPQGAATGELFF. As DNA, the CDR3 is TGTGCCAGCAGCCCACAGGGGGCGGCCACCGGGGAGCTGTTTTTT.